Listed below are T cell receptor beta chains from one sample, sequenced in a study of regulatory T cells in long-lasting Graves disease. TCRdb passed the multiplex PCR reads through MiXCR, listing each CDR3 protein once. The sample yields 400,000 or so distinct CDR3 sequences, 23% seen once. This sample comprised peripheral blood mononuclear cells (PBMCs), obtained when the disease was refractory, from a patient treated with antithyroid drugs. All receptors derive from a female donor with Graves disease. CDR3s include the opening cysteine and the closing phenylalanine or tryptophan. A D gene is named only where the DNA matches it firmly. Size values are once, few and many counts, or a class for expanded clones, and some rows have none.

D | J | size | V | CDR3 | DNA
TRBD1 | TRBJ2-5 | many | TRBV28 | CASSTGGAGETQYF | TGTGCCAGCAGTACAGGGGGCGCGGGGGAGACCCAGTACTTC
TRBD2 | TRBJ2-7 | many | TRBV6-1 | CASRTTSGLAGAGEQYF | TGTGCCAGCAGGACTACAAGCGGACTAGCGGGAGCGGGCGAGCAGTACTTC
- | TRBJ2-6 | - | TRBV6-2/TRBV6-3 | CASSSGTSGANVLTF | TGTGCCAGCAGTTCTGGTACCTCTGGGGCCAACGTCCTGACTTTC
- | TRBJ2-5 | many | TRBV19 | CASSIEEGGTQYF | TGTGCCAGTAGTATAGAGGAAGGAGGGACCCAGTACTTC
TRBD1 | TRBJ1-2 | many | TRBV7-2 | CASSPPNRGVGYTF | TGTGCCAGCAGCCCACCGAACAGGGGTGTCGGCTACACCTTC
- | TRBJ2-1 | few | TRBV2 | CASSELGLDYNEQFF | TGTGCCAGCAGTGAATTAGGACTCGACTACAATGAGCAGTTCTTC
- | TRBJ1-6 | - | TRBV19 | CASRPKDFGGSPLHF | TGTGCCAGTAGACCGAAGGACTTCGGAGGTTCACCCCTCCACTTT
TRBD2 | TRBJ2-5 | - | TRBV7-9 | CASSFTTSGYQETQYF | TGTGCCAGCAGCTTTACGACTAGCGGGTACCAAGAGACCCAGTACTTC
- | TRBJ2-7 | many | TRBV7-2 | CASSSGLGSYEQYF | TGTGCCAGCAGCTCCGGACTTGGGTCCTACGAGCAGTACTTC
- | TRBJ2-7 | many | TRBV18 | CASSPAGGTPKYEQYF | TGTGCCAGCTCACCCGCCGGTGGAACTCCCAAGTACGAGCAGTACTTC
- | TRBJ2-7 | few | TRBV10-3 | CAISEVVTSGEQYF | TGTGCCATCAGTGAGGTGGTCACTAGTGGCGAGCAGTACTTC
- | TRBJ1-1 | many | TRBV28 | CASSFLGPRNTEAFF | TGTGCCAGCAGTTTTTTGGGGCCACGGAACACTGAAGCTTTCTTT
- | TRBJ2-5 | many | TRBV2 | CASSTETQYF | TGTGCCAGCAGTACAGAGACCCAGTACTTC
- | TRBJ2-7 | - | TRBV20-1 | CSARAPAGKVHEQYF | TGCAGTGCTAGAGCACCAGCAGGGAAGGTACACGAGCAGTACTTC
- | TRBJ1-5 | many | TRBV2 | CASREGAWSPQHF | TGTGCCAGTAGGGAAGGGGCCTGGTCGCCCCAGCATTTT
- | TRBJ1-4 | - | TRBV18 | CASSLNTAINLEKLFF | TGTGCCAGCTCACTTAACACGGCCATCAATCTCGAAAAACTGTTTTTT